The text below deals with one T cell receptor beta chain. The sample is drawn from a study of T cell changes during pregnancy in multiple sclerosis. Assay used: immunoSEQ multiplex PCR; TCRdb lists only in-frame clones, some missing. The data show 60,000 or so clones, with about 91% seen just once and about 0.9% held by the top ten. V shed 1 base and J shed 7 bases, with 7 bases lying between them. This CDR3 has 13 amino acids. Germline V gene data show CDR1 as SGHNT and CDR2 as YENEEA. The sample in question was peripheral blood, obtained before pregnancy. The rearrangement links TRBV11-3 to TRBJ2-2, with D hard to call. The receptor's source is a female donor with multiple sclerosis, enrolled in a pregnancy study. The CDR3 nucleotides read TGTGCCAGCAGCTTAGGCGGTTACGGGGAGCTGTTTTTT. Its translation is CASSLGGYGELFF. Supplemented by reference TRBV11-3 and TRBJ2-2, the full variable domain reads EAGVVQSPRYKIIEKKQPVAFWCNPISGHNTLYWYLQNLGQGPELLIRYENEEAVDDSQLPKDRFSAERLKGVDSTLKIQPAELGDSAVYLCASSLGGYGELFFGEGSRLTVL.